The sequence of this T cell receptor beta chain was determined in a study of early T cells in non-severe SARS-CoV-2 infection. TCRdb reprocessed the 5' RACE reads via MiXCR and lists one record per CDR3 protein. The table has 75,000 to 90,000 distinct CDR3 sequences, 9.5% to 15% seen once. V trimming: 3 bases; J trimming: 7 bases; junction bases outside the gene matches: 5. CDR3 length equals 15 residues. Germline assignment: CDR1 SGDLS and CDR2 YYNGEE. The V call is TRBV9, the J call TRBJ2-1; 12 nucleotides line up with TRBD2. The TCR comes from an adult who was a healthcare worker with PCR-confirmed SARS-CoV-2 infection or an uninfected control (not recorded which). The sequenced sample was whole blood. In nucleotides, the CDR3 is TGTGCCAGCAGCGCTCGAACTAGCGGGGGGAATGAGCAGTTCTTC. Translated, it gives CASSARTSGGNEQFF.